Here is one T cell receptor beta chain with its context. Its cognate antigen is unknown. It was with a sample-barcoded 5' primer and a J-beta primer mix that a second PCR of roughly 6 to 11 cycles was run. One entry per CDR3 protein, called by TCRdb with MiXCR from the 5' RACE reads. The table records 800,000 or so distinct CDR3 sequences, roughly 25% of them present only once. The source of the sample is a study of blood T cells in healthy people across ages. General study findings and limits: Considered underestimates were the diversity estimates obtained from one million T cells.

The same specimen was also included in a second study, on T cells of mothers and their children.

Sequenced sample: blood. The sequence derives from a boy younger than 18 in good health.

This CDR3 reads CASSPRQLTTYEQYF. In nucleotides, the CDR3 is TGTGCCAGCTCACCCAGACAGCTTACCACCTACGAGCAGTACTTC. The V call is TRBV18, the J call TRBJ2-7; D might be TRBD1 (5 bases). The CDR3 has 15 amino acids. Germline CDR1 reads KGHSH; CDR2 reads LQKENI. V gave up 3 bases and J gave up 2 bases, with 14 bases separating them. The full variable domain, rest sourced from reference TRBV18 and TRBJ2-7, is NAGVMQNPRHLVRRRGQEARLRCSPMKGHSHVYWYRQLPEEGLKFMVYLQKENIIDESGMPKERFSAEFPKEGPSILRIQQVVRGDSAAYFCASSPRQLTTYEQYFGPGTRLTVT.